The T cell receptor beta chain under discussion was sequenced for a study of monozygotic twins with cystic fibrosis. Study information: Libraries were built from about 3 micrograms of fragmented DNA using around 14 PCR cycles. Regarding the study as a whole: No link emerged between shared CDR3 counts and age, concordance or severity. In 13 of 16 pairs, V gene usage was closest to the co-twin's. Median Simpson clonality of 0.0095 suggested naive T cells predominated.

From germline, CDR1 is MGHRA and CDR2 YSYEKL. The CDR3 spans 17 residues. With 0 bases removed from V and 0 bases from J, the gap between germline ends came to 15 bases. Assay: immunoSEQ multiplex PCR; the TCRdb copy retains only in-frame clones and omits some. The data show about 32,000 clones, under 95% seen once. On this clone: The target antigen is unknown.

The source of this sequence is a girl aged 2-10 years with cystic fibrosis. The material sequenced was blood. The chain combines TRBV4-1 with TRBJ2-7; no definite D call. CDR3 sequence (DNA): TGCGCCAGCAGCCAAGATCCTGGCCTACGAAACTCCTACGAGCAGTACTTC. This codes for CASSQDPGLRNSYEQYF.